This TCR beta chain was observed in a study of blood T cell repertoires in COVID-19. Study processing details: Estimated nucleated cell counts came from reference gene primer amplification. Measured with immunoSEQ multiplex PCR; TCRdb has only the in-frame clones, and not every one. V and J calls and clone size come straight from that table; D and trimming were deduced from the DNA. The sample holds tens of thousands of clones, approximately 78% seen once. Losses at the gene ends were 3 bases for V and 6 bases for J; bases not matched to a gene: 8. The germline V gene has CDR1 SGHAT and CDR2 FQNNGV. The CDR3 consists of 16 residues.

The specimen was peripheral blood. The V gene is TRBV11-2, the J gene TRBJ2-7, with 13 bases that match TRBD2. The TCR comes from a human donor in a cohort sampled during active COVID-19. CDR3 bases: TGTGCCAGCAGCTTCATACTAGCGGGAGGGCCGGTCGAGCAGTACTTC. It is translated as CASSFILAGGPVEQYF.